This passage covers 26 T cell receptor beta chains from one sample sequenced in a study. TCRdb re-called the 5' RACE reads with MiXCR, one entry per CDR3 protein. This table holds about 54,000 distinct CDR3 sequences, about 15% found once. The specimen was naive CD4+ T cells sorted from blood. This sample's subset: naive CD4+ T cells, CD4+CD45RA+CD25-. The receptor source for this set is a female donor with breast cancer.

There are a few counts of this clonotype. The chain couples TRBV7-2 to TRBJ1-2; 7 nucleotides match TRBD1. Germline trimming cut 1 base from V and 7 bases from J; bases unmatched to any gene: 6. Germline CDR1 is SGHTA and CDR2 is FQGNSA. The CDR3 sequence is 14 residues long. The CDR3 here is CASSLVLQGTGYTF. CDR3 DNA sequence: TGTGCCAGCAGCTTAGTTCTACAGGGGACTGGCTACACCTTC.

The chain couples TRBV9 to TRBJ1-1; D call uncertain. V dropped 0 bases and J dropped 2 bases, with 5 bases sitting between them. The CDR3 length is 13 residues. Per the germline V gene, CDR1 is SGDLS and CDR2 is YYNGEE. CDR3: CASSVASNTEAFF. The CDR3 DNA sequence: TGTGCCAGCAGCGTAGCCTCTAACACTGAAGCTTTCTTT.

Remarks on this clonotype: A read error may explain this, as a much larger clone is one base away. This sequence joins TRBV20-1 and TRBJ1-2; 8 bases fit TRBD1. J gave up 4 bases and V 0 bases, and 7 bases lay outside the gene matches. The germline CDR1 and CDR2 sequences are DFQATT and SNEGSKA (reference sequence). The CDR3 is 15 amino acids. The CDR3: CSAREVARGPYGYTF. The CDR3, as DNA: TGCAGTGCTAGAGAGGTCGCCAGGGGGCCCTATGGCTACACCTTC.

CDR3 sequence (DNA): TGTGCCAGCAGCTTAGGTCGCCATGGACTGGGGAACACCGGGGAGCTGTTTTTT. Its translation is CASSLGRHGLGNTGELFF. This chain connects TRBV7-8 to TRBJ2-2, with D possibly matching TRBD2 (5 bases). The germline CDR1 and CDR2 sequences are SGHVS and FQNEAQ. The V end lost 1 base, the J end lost 1 base, and 16 bases lay between the germline ends. This CDR3 region has 18 residues.

With regard to this clonotype: Since no conserved phenylalanine or tryptophan closes the CDR3, a read error is the likely cause. This chain uses TRBV7-9 with TRBJ1-3, with D possibly matching TRBD1 (6 bases). This CDR3 is built from 13 residues. V lost 8 bases and J lost 2, with 10 bases in between. Germline V gives CDR1 SEHNR, CDR2 FQNEAQ (reference sequence). CDR3 residues: CASSQGTGNTIYS. CDR3 coding DNA: TGTGCCAGCTCACAGGGTACTGGAAACACCATATATTCT.

This clonotype was found a few times. V gene TRBV24-1 combines with J gene TRBJ1-2, with 11 bases lining up with TRBD1. Germline V gene data show CDR1 as KGHDR and CDR2 as SFDVKD. With 4 bases clipped from V and 7 bases from J, the junction kept 7 bases outside the gene matches. This CDR3 has 15 amino acids. CDR3 nucleotides: TGTGCCACCAGTGACCCCGGACAGGGGGCGGGTGGCTACACCTTC. It codes for CATSDPGQGAGGYTF.

This clonotype was observed a handful of times. The V and J genes are TRBV6-1 and TRBJ1-5; weak D call: TRBD1 (5 bases). The CDR3 extends over 17 amino acids. Germline assignment: CDR1 MNHNS and CDR2 SASEGT. The V end lost 5 bases, the J end lost 3 bases, and 20 bases lay between the germline ends. The CDR3 protein is CASSLDYYRFPNQPQHF. The CDR3 region has the DNA TGTGCCAGCAGTCTTGATTATTACAGGTTTCCCAATCAGCCCCAGCATTTT.

This clonotype was seen a few times. The chain joins TRBV12-3 or TRBV12-4 to TRBJ1-1; no reliable D call. V lost 8 bases, J lost 0 bases, and 13 bases lay in between. This CDR3 comprises 14 residues. The CDR3 spells CASRAGMMNTEAFF. The DNA for the CDR3 is TGTGCCAGCCGTGCCGGGATGATGAACACTGAAGCTTTCTTT.

A few counts support this clonotype. The chain combines TRBV20-1 with TRBJ2-3; 9 bases are shared with TRBD2. The CDR3 contains 17 residues. Germline CDR1 reads DFQATT; CDR2 reads SNEGSKA (reference sequence). V gave up 0 bases and J gave up 3 bases; unmatched junction bases: 10. CDR3 region: CSARDRSSGSQTDTQYF. CDR3 in DNA: TGCAGTGCTAGAGATCGGAGTAGCGGGAGCCAGACAGATACGCAGTATTTT.

The chain couples TRBV7-6 to TRBJ2-1, with 7 positions matching TRBD2. V shed 1 base and J 12 bases; nucleotides not matched to a gene: 9. The germline gives CDR1 SGHVS, CDR2 FNYEAQ. This CDR3 region has 14 residues. CDR3 sequence (DNA): TGTGCCAGCAGCTTAGACGGTGTTGAGCGGGGGCAGTTCTTC. Translation gives CASSLDGVERGQFF.

This clonotype occurred many times. The chain has TRBV10-3 and TRBJ1-1; D gene unclear. Trimming shortened V by 3 bases and J by 3 bases, and 17 bases separated the two germline ends. The CDR3 contains 16 residues. Germline assignment: CDR1 ENHRY and CDR2 SYGVKD. The CDR3 is CAISDPAGIDDTEAFF. CDR3 in DNA: TGTGCCATCAGTGACCCCGCCGGGATCGACGACACTGAAGCTTTCTTT.

The chain employs TRBV20-1 and TRBJ2-2; the D gene is possibly TRBD2 (5 bases). Trimming removed 2 bases from V and 5 bases from J, with 15 bases in between. The CDR3 consists of 15 residues. The germline gives CDR1 DFQATT, CDR2 SNEGSKA (reference sequence). CDR3 DNA sequence: TGCAGTGCTAGAAGACGAGCCTCGGGGACCGGGGAGCTGTTTTTT. Its translation: CSARRRASGTGELFF.

The chain is built from TRBV24-1 and TRBJ2-1; tentative D call: TRBD2 (6 bases). There are 14 residues in the CDR3. From germline, CDR1 is KGHDR and CDR2 SFDVKD. Between the trimmed V and J ends, which lost 12 bases and 6 bases, there was a span of 20 bases. CDR3 sequence (DNA): TGTGCCGCGAGCAGGGAGGACCCCTTCAATGAGCAGTTCTTC. It encodes CAASREDPFNEQFF.

This rearrangement joins TRBV5-1 to TRBJ2-3; D call uncertain. Germline CDR1 and CDR2: SGHRS and YFSETQ. The CDR3 loop spans 14 amino acids. Trimming removed 6 bases from V and 2 bases from J, with 13 bases in between. The CDR3 protein is CASMRSLDTDTQYF. In DNA, the CDR3 is TGCGCCAGCATGCGGTCCCTTGACACAGATACGCAGTATTTT.

This clonotype was recorded a few times. The chain combines TRBV20-1 with TRBJ2-1; D possibly matches TRBD1 or TRBD2 (5 bases each). Germline-derived CDR1 and CDR2 are DFQATT and SNEGSKA (reference sequence). Trimming removed 2 bases from V and 3 bases from J, with 14 bases in between. This CDR3 has 15 residues. The CDR3 region is CSARKLGTYYNEQFF. The CDR3 region has the DNA TGCAGTGCTAGAAAGCTGGGGACCTACTACAATGAGCAGTTCTTC.

The V call is TRBV28, the J call TRBJ2-7, with D tentatively TRBD1 (6 bases). CDR3 size: 15 residues. The V end lost 11 bases, the J end lost 0 bases, and 20 bases lay between the germline ends. Germline-derived CDR1 and CDR2 are MDHEN and SYDVKM. The CDR3: CAGSSGTRFSYEQYF. DNA of the CDR3: TGTGCCGGTTCTTCCGGGACAAGGTTCTCCTACGAGCAGTACTTC.

The chain employs TRBV3-1 and TRBJ2-3; 8 bases are a match to TRBD2. Germline loops: CDR1 LGHDT, CDR2 YNNKEL (reference sequence). The CDR3 is made up of 14 amino acids. J gave up 4 bases and V 4 bases, and 4 bases lay outside the gene matches. The CDR3 loop reads CASSLGTSSDTQYF. The CDR3 DNA reads TGTGCCAGCAGCCTTGGGACTAGTTCAGATACGCAGTATTTT.

This clonotype was seen a handful of times. CDR3: CASSRETVHLNSPLHF. The DNA for the CDR3 is TGCGCCAGCAGTCGAGAGACCGTCCATCTTAATTCACCCCTCCACTTT. The rearrangement joins TRBV5-1 to TRBJ1-6; D remains ambiguous. CDR1 is SGHRS, CDR2 YFSETQ, per germline. This CDR3 has 16 residues. With 5 bases removed from V and 6 bases from J, the gap between germline ends came to 18 bases.

The chain uses TRBV7-9 and TRBJ1-1; D is unclear. CDR1 and CDR2 (germline): SEHNR, FQNEAQ (reference sequence). V was cut by 6 bases and J by 3 bases, with 8 bases left in between. The CDR3 runs to 12 residues. The CDR3 region has the DNA TGTGCCAGCAGTCAGAGTCACACTGAAGCTTTCTTT. Its translation is CASSQSHTEAFF.

CDR3 DNA sequence: TGTGCCAGCAGCTTCTACAGGGAGGATGGCTACACCTTC. It translates to CASSFYREDGYTF. This rearrangement joins TRBV7-2 to TRBJ1-2, with D possibly matching TRBD1 (6 bases). Looked up from germline, CDR1 is SGHTA and CDR2 is FQGNSA. The CDR3 runs to 13 residues. Trimming removed 3 bases at V and 6 bases at J, with 11 bases between.

This clonotype was detected ten times or more. CDR3 loop: CASSLLFQEADTQYF. CDR3 nucleotide sequence: TGCGCCAGCAGCTTGCTATTCCAGGAGGCGGATACGCAGTATTTT. This chain uses TRBV5-1 with TRBJ2-3, with TRBD2 as a possible D gene (5 bases). The CDR3 length is 15 residues. Trimming removed 1 base from V and 6 bases from J, with 15 bases in between. From germline, CDR1 is SGHRS and CDR2 YFSETQ. Complete variable domain (other parts from reference TRBV5-1 and TRBJ2-3): KAGVTQTPRYLIKTRGQQVTLSCSPISGHRSVSWYQQTPGQGLQFLFEYFSETQRNKGNFPGRFSGRQFSNSRSEMNVSTLELGDSALYLCASSLLFQEADTQYFGPGTRLTVL.

This clonotype has a handful of counts. V gene TRBV20-1 combines with J gene TRBJ1-4; D possibly corresponds to TRBD1 (6 bases). The CDR3 length is 16 residues. V was shortened by 0 bases and J by 7 bases, with 18 bases between the two germline ends. Germline values: CDR1 DFQATT, CDR2 SNEGSKA (reference sequence). The CDR3 coding sequence is TGCAGTGCTAGAGATGGGACACTACAGGGCCCTGAAAAACTGTTTTTT. It translates to CSARDGTLQGPEKLFF.

This chain uses TRBV20-1 with TRBJ1-5; TRBD1 agrees at 7 bases. CDR3 size: 13 residues. Trimming took 3 bases from V and 4 from J; bases not matched to a gene: 3. Per germline, CDR1 DFQATT and CDR2 SNEGSKA (reference sequence). CDR3 bases: TGCAGTGCTAGTCAGGGGGTGAATCAGCCCCAGCATTTT. It specifies CSASQGVNQPQHF.

There are a few counts of this clonotype. V is TRBV28 and J is TRBJ1-5; D is perhaps TRBD1 (5 bases). The germline CDR1 and CDR2 sequences are MDHEN and SYDVKM. This CDR3 comprises 14 residues. V lost 7 bases and J 6 bases, leaving 16 bases between the germline ends. CDR3 residues: CASMGGVGGQPQHF. The CDR3 DNA follows: TGTGCCAGCATGGGGGGGGTCGGCGGTCAGCCCCAGCATTTT.

This clonotype was seen at least ten times. The V call is TRBV6-5, the J call TRBJ1-3; TRBD1 is a possible D gene (6 bases). The CDR3 contains 19 residues. CDR1 and CDR2 from the germline V gene are MNHEY and SVGAGI. V shed 0 bases and J shed 1 base, with 19 bases lying between them. CDR3 loop: CASSYSIYGGLRSGNTIYF. The CDR3 DNA reads as TGTGCCAGCAGTTACTCGATTTATGGGGGGCTCCGTTCTGGAAACACCATATATTTT.

The gene calls are TRBV21-1 and TRBJ2-5; the table's D call, TRBD1, has no DNA check behind it. TRBV21-1 is given as a pseudogene. The CDR3 has 15 amino acids. Written as DNA, the CDR3 is TGTGCCAGCAGTATCGACCGGGAGCGGCAGGAGACCCAGTACTTC. Protein: CASSIDRERQETQYF.